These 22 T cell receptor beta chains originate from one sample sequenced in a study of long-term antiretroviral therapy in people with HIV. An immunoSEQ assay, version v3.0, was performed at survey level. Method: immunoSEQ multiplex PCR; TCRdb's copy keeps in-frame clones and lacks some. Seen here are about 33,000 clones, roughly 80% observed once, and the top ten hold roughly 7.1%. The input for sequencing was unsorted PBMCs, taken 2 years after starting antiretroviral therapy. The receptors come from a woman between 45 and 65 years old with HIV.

CDR3 protein: CASRPSLAGVGDTQYF. The CDR3 nucleotides read TGTGCCAGCAGACCCTCCTTAGCGGGGGTGGGAGATACGCAGTATTTT. The rearrangement links TRBV28 to TRBJ2-3, with 9 bases matching TRBD2. The CDR3 is 16 amino acids. V lost 6 bases and J lost 5; bases outside the gene matches: 12. Germline assignment: CDR1 MDHEN and CDR2 SYDVKM.

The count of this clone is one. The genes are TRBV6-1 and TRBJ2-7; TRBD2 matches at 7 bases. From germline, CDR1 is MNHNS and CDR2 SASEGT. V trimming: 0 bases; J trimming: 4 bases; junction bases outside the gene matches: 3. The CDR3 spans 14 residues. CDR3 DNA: TGTGCCAGCAGTGAAGCGGGCGGGAGATACGAGCAGTACGTC. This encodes CASSEAGGRYEQYV.

The CDR3 protein is CASSVGTGSLGDYEQYF. CDR3 coding DNA: TGTGCCAGCAGCGTAGGTACAGGGAGTTTGGGGGACTACGAGCAGTACTTC. J is TRBJ2-7 and V is TRBV9; a weak D match, TRBD1 (6 bases). The CDR3 contains 17 residues. CDR1 is SGDLS, CDR2 YYNGEE, per germline. The V and J ends lost 0 bases and 3 bases respectively, with 19 bases between them.

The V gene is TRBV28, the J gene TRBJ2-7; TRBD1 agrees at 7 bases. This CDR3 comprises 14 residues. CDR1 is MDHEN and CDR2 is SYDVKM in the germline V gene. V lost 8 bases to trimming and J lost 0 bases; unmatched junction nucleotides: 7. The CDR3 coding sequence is TGTGCCAGCTTCGACAGGGAACTCTCCTACGAGCAGTACTTC. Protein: CASFDRELSYEQYF.

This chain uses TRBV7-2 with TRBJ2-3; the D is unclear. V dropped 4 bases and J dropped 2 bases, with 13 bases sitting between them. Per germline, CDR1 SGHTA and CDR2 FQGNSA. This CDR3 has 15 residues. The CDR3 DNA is TGTGCCAGCAGCTCCCTGATTTTGTTCACAGATACGCAGTATTTT. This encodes CASSSLILFTDTQYF.

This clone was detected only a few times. CDR3 nucleotide sequence: TGTGCCTGGGCCGGACAGGCCGCCTACGAGCAGTACTTC. As protein: CAWAGQAAYEQYF. This sequence joins TRBV30 and TRBJ2-7, with TRBD1 identical over 7 bases. V lost 5 bases to trimming and J lost 2 bases; unmatched junction nucleotides: 6. Germline V gene sequence: CDR1 GTSNPN, CDR2 SVGIG (reference sequence). The CDR3 sequence is 13 residues long.

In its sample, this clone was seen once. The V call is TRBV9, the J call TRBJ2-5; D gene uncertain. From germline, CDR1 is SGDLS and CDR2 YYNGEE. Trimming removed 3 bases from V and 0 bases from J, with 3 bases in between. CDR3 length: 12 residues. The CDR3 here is CASSAYQETQYF. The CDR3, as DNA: TGTGCCAGCAGCGCGTACCAAGAGACCCAGTACTTC.

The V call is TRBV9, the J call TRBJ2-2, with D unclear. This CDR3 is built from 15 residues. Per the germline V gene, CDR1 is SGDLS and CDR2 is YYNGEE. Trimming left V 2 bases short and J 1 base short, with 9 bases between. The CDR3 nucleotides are TGTGCCAGCAGCGTCGGCTACCGGAACACCGGGGAGCTGTTTTTT. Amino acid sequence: CASSVGYRNTGELFF.

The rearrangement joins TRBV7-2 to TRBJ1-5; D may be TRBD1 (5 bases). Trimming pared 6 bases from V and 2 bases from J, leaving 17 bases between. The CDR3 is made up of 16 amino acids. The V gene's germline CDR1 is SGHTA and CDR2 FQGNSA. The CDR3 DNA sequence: TGTGCCAGCAGTCCCCTGGGGGAGGTGGGCAATCAGCCCCAGCATTTT. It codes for CASSPLGEVGNQPQHF.

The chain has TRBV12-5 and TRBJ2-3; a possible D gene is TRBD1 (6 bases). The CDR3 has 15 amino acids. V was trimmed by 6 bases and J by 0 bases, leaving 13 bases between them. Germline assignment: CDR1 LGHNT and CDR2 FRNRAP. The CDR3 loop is CASGPTGTSTDTQYF. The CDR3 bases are TGTGCTAGTGGGCCGACAGGAACTAGCACAGATACGCAGTATTTT.

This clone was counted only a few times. This chain's CDR3 is CASSSSGQGDEQFF. CDR3 bases: TGTGCCAGCAGCTCATCCGGACAGGGCGATGAGCAGTTCTTC. The V gene is TRBV9, the J gene TRBJ2-1; 8 positions agree with TRBD1. Germline assignment: CDR1 SGDLS and CDR2 YYNGEE. The CDR3 runs 14 residues. V was clipped by 4 bases and J by 8 bases; unmatched bases: 8.

The CDR3: CASSIPTGGIVPQHF. DNA for the CDR3: TGTGCCAGTAGTATCCCGACAGGGGGTATCGTTCCCCAGCATTTT. The rearrangement uses TRBV19 and TRBJ1-5, with 9 bases that match TRBD1. The germline V gene has CDR1 LNHDA and CDR2 SQIVND (reference sequence). The V segment lost 3 bases and the J segment 10 bases; nucleotides outside the gene matches: 10. CDR3 length: 15 amino acids.

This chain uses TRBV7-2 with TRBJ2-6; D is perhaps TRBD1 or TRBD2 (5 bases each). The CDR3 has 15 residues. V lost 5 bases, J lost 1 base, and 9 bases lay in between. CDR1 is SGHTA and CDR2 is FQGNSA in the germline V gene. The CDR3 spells CASSRDGSGANVLTF. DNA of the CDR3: TGTGCCAGCAGCCGGGACGGTTCTGGGGCCAACGTCCTGACTTTC.

The CDR3 reads CASGKNTGELFF. As DNA, the CDR3 is TGCGCCAGCGGAAAAAACACCGGGGAGCTGTTTTTT. The chain joins TRBV5-1 to TRBJ2-2; D gene ambiguous. The germline V and J ends were trimmed by 7 bases and 2 bases, with 6 bases remaining between them. Germline V gives CDR1 SGHRS, CDR2 YFSETQ. This CDR3 comprises 12 residues.

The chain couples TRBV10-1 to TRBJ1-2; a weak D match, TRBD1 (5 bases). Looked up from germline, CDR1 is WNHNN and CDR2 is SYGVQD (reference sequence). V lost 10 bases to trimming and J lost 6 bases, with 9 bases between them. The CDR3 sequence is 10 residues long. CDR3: CATGTDGYTF. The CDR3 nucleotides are TGCGCCACTGGGACCGATGGCTACACCTTC.

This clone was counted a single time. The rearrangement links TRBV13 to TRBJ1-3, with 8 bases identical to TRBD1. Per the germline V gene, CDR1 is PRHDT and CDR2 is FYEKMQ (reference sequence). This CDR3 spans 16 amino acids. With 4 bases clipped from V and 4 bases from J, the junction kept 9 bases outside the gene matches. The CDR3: CASSSPGQASGNTIYF. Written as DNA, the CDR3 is TGTGCCAGCAGCTCGCCGGGACAGGCTTCAGGAAACACCATATATTTT.

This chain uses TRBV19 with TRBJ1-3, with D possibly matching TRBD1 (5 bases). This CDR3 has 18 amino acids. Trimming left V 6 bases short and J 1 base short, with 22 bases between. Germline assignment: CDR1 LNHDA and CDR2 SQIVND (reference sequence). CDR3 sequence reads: CASSPIFSWGGSGNTIYF. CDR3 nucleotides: TGTGCCAGTAGCCCGATATTTAGTTGGGGCGGATCTGGAAACACCATATATTTT.

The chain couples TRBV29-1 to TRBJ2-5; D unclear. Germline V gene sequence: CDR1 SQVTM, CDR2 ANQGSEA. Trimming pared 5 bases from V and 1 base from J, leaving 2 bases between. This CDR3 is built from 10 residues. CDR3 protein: CSVFQETQYF. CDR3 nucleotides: TGCAGCGTTTTCCAAGAGACCCAGTACTTC.

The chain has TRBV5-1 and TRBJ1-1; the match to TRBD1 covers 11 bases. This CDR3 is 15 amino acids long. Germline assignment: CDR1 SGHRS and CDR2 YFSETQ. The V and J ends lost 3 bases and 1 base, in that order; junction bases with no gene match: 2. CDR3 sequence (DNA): TGCGCCAGCAGCTGGACAGGGGGCGAGAACACTGAAGCTTTCTTT. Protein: CASSWTGGENTEAFF.

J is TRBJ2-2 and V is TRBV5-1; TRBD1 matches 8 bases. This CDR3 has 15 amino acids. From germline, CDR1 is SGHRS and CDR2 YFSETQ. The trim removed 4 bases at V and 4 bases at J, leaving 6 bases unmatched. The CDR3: CASSPRQGPTGELFF. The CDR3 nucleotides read TGCGCCAGCAGCCCCCGACAGGGGCCCACCGGGGAGCTGTTTTTT.

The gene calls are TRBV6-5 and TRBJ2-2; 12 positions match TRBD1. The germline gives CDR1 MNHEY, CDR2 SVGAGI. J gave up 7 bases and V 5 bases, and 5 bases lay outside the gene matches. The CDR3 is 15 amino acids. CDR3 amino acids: CASSRDRGLRGELFF. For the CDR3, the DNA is TGTGCCAGCAGTAGGGACAGGGGGCTTCGCGGGGAGCTGTTTTTT.

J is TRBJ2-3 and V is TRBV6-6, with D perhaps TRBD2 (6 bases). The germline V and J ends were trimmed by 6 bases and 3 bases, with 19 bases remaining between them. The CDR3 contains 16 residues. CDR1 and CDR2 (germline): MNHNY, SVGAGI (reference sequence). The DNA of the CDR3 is TGTGCCAGCAGCCGGCTGGGGGGTAGATCAACAGATACGCAGTATTTT. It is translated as CASSRLGGRSTDTQYF.